This T cell receptor beta chain was sequenced during a study of blood T cell repertoires in COVID-19. Background on the study: Acute and convalescent COVID-19 specimens originated in the United States, Italy and Spain.

Per the study methods: Counts of nucleated cells, estimated from reference gene primer amplification, were obtained. TCRdb's table, derived via immunoSEQ multiplex PCR, lists solely in-frame clones and lacks some. V, J and clone size were drawn from that table, and D and trimming were deduced from the DNA. Of roughly 130,000 clones detected, 86% appear once; the ten largest clones hold roughly 2.3%. The CDR3 runs 15 residues. J was trimmed by 7 bases and V by 6 bases; bases with no gene match: 11. Germline V gives CDR1 ENHRY, CDR2 SYGVKD. The participants were between about 18 and 90 years old and came from some 23 US areas. Clinical history reported by participants formed the basis on which cohorts were assigned.

The V and J genes are TRBV10-3 and TRBJ1-4, with TRBD1 matching over 7 bases. The specimen sequenced was PBMCs or T cells enriched from blood (not recorded which). The clonotype was recovered from a woman aged 45-65 years who had recovered from COVID-19. The CDR3: CAIRERQGGSEKLFF. As DNA, the CDR3 is TGTGCCATCAGGGAAAGACAGGGTGGTAGTGAAAAACTGTTTTTT.